The text below deals with one T cell receptor beta chain. These data belong to a study of blood T cell repertoires in COVID-19. The overall study: Spain, Italy and the United States supplied samples that represented acute and convalescent COVID-19. The analysed material was cDNA or gDNA that came from T cells, B-cell-depleted T cells, or PBMCs.

In the original workflow: The assay estimated nucleated cells by amplifying reference gene primers. Profiled with immunoSEQ multiplex PCR; TCRdb holds only in-frame clones, not every one. For V, J and clone size, that table is used; D and trimming come from the DNA. The repertoire has under 300,000 clones, 75% to 90% of them found once; the top ten carry 3% to 4.5%. Germline V gene sequence: CDR1 MRHNA, CDR2 SNTAGT. V was cut by 6 bases and J by 0 bases, with 25 bases left in between. The CDR3 loop spans 19 amino acids. The sequencing input was peripheral blood. The sequence came from a woman aged 40 to 50 with acute or convalescent COVID-19. This chain links TRBV6-4 with TRBJ2-3, with D possibly being TRBD1 (7 bases). The CDR3 bases are TGTGCCAGCAGGGGGGACAGCCGAGTATCCGGGACTAGCACAGATACGCAGTATTTT. Translation gives CASRGDSRVSGTSTDTQYF.